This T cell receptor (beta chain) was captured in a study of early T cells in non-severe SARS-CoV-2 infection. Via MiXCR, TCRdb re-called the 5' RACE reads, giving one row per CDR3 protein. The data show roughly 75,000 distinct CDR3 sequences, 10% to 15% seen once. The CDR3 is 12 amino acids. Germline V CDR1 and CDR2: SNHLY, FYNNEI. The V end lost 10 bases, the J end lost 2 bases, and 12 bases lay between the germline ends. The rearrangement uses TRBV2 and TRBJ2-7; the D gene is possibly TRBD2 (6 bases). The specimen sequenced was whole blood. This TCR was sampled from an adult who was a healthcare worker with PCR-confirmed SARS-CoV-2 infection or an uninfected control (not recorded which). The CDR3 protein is CATGSLTYEQYF. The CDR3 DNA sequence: TGTGCCACCGGGAGCCTTACCTACGAGCAGTACTTC. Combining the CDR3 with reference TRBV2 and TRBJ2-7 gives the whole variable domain EPEVTQTPSHQVTQMGQEVILRCVPISNHLYFYWYRQILGQKVEFLVSFYNNEISEKSEIFDDQFSVERPDGSNFTLKIRSTKLEDSAMYFCATGSLTYEQYFGPGTRLTVT.